The clone carrying this T cell receptor (beta chain) was seen many times. Antigen: not known. The CDR3 regions of TCR beta were amplified from RNA transcripts. Primed by the HTBI set, a first-round RT-PCR was run on the TCR CDR3. Using its own MiXCR run on the multiplex PCR reads, TCRdb lists one record per CDR3 protein. The data show 690,000 or so distinct CDR3 sequences, with around 20% seen just once and over 15% held by the top ten. Reasons for excluding patients were uncontrolled infection, other autoimmune disease, pregnancy or lactation. The length of the CDR3 is 15 residues. Unmatched junction bases numbered 14, after V lost 10 bases and J lost 8 bases. This entry belongs to a study of T cells in Graves' hyperthyroidism and ophthalmopathy. Study background: At the time of initial diagnosis and before any treatment, peripheral blood was collected. Study observations and caveats: It was a median about 6.5 months before onset that the model predicted ophthalmopathy. Most clonotypes expanded in the thyroid (above 0.001) were also present in blood.

The rearrangement links TRBV12-3 or TRBV12-4 to TRBJ1-2; 12 nucleotides line up with TRBD1. The sample was blood. The TCR sequence derives from a woman aged 45-65 years with Graves' hyperthyroidism that later progressed to Graves' ophthalmopathy. CDR3 loop: CATLGTGGEVGGYTF. CDR3 sequence (DNA): TGTGCCACCTTAGGGACAGGGGGCGAGGTTGGAGGCTACACCTTC.